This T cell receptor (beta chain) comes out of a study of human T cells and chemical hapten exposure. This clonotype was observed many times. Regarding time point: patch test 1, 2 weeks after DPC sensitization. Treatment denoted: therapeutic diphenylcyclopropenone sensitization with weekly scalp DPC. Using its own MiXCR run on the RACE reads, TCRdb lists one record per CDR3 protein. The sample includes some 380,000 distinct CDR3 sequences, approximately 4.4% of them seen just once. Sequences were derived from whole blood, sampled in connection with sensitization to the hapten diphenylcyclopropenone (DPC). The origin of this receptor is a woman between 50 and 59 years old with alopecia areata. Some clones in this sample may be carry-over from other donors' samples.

The CDR3 nucleotides read TGCGCCAGCAGCTTGCCCCTACCAATGGACGCCGGAAGCACAGATACGCAGTATTTT. Encoded protein: CASSLPLPMDAGSTDTQYF. The chain employs TRBV5-1 and TRBJ2-3; D unclear. V gave up 1 base and J gave up 0 bases, with 21 bases separating them. The CDR3 length is 19 residues. Germline V gene lookup returns CDR1 SGHRS and CDR2 YFSETQ.